This TCR beta chain appears in the sequencing data of a study of metastatic and nonmetastatic thyroid tumors. Study-wide background: For malignant and benign thyroid patients, tumor or nodule tissue and blood were the sources whose repertoires were compared.

The table lists this clone with many counts. Its antigen remains unknown. Study findings and constraints: Significantly higher TCR beta diversity was reportedly seen in malignant thyroid tumors than benign nodules, in blood and tumor.

Patients underwent thyroid surgery, and none had received any treatment before it. Methods used by the authors: Clinicopathological groups supplied CDR3 differences that were used to build a distant-metastasis classifier for papillary thyroid cancer. TCRdb reanalyzed the PCR reads via MiXCR. TCRdb's processing, not the study's, gives the V and J calls here. The sample has about 92,000 clones; about 15% are singletons. Germline CDR1 is LNHDA and CDR2 is SQIVND (reference sequence). This CDR3 has 15 residues. Germline trimming cut 4 bases from V and 1 base from J; bases unmatched to any gene: 5. This receptor was taken from a female donor with papillary thyroid cancer or a benign thyroid nodule (not recorded which). Some clones in this sample may be carry-over from other donors' samples. The chain has TRBV19 and TRBJ1-1; 8 nucleotides match TRBD1. Specimen: blood. CDR3 in DNA: TGTGCCAGTAGTACTAGGACAGGGCAGAACACTGAAGCTTTCTTT. Its translation is CASSTRTGQNTEAFF. The full variable domain, rest sourced from reference TRBV19 and TRBJ1-1, is DGGITQSPKYLFRKEGQNVTLSCEQNLNHDAMYWYRQDPGQGLRLIYYSQIVNDFQKGDIAEGYSVSREKKESFPLTVTSAQKNPTAFYLCASSTRTGQNTEAFFGQGTRLTVV.